One sample yielded the 3 T cell receptor beta chains listed below, sequenced in a study of neurological immune-mediated disorders. TCRdb redid the calling of the 5' RACE reads with MiXCR, one entry per CDR3 protein. The profile covers about 62,000 distinct CDR3 sequences, with more than 4% appearing a single time and roughly 3.3% taken by the ten largest. Sample: PBMCs. These TCRs come from a woman aged 45 to 65 with multiple sclerosis.

In this sample, this clonotype turned up many times. V gene TRBV20-1 combines with J gene TRBJ2-1; 14 nucleotides agree with TRBD2. Germline V CDR1 and CDR2: DFQATT, SNEGSKA (reference sequence). The CDR3 consists of 14 residues. The junction had 2 bases not matched to a gene; V was cut back by 5 bases and J by 5 bases. The CDR3 sequence: CSALGLAGDNEQFF. The CDR3 DNA reads as TGCAGTGCTTTGGGACTAGCGGGAGACAATGAGCAGTTCTTC.

There are many counts of this clonotype. The rearrangement links TRBV7-9 to TRBJ2-3; D unresolved. Per the germline V gene, CDR1 is SEHNR and CDR2 is FQNEAQ (reference sequence). There are 13 residues in the CDR3. V was cut by 5 bases and J by 6 bases, with 12 bases left in between. The CDR3 is CASSLMETDTQYF. CDR3 coding DNA: TGTGCCAGCAGCCTAATGGAGACCGATACGCAGTATTTT.

J is TRBJ2-7 and V is TRBV5-1, with 9 bases that match TRBD1. Germline V lookup: CDR1 SGHRS, CDR2 YFSETQ. The CDR3 is 14 residues long. With V trimmed by 4 bases and J by 4 bases, 6 bases remained unmatched. The CDR3, as DNA: TGCGCCAGCAGCCGGGACAGGGTTGGGTACGAGCAGTACGTC. Its translation: CASSRDRVGYEQYV.